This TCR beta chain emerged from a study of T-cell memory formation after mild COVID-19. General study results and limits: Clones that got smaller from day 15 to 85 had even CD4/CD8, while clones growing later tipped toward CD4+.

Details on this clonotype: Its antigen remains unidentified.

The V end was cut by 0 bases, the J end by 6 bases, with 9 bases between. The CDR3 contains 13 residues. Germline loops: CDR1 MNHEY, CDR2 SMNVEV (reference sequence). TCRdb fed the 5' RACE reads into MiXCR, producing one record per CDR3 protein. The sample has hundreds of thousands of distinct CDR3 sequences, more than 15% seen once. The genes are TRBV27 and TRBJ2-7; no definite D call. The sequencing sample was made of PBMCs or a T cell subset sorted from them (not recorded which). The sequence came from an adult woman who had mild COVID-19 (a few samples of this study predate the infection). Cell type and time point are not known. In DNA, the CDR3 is TGTGCCAGCAGTTTATCGAACGGTCGCGAGCAGTACTTC. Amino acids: CASSLSNGREQYF.